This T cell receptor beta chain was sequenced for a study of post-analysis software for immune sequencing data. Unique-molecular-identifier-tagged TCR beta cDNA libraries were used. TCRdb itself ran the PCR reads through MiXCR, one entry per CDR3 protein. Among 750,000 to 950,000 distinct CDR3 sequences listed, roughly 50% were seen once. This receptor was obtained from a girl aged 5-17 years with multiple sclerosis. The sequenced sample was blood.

CDR3 nucleotides: TGTGCCAGCAGCCCGTCTAGGGGCTCTGGGAGTGAGCAGTTCTTC. The encoded protein is CASSPSRGSGSEQFF. The V gene is TRBV7-6, the J gene TRBJ2-1; D may correspond to TRBD1 or TRBD2 (5 bases each). This CDR3 region has 15 residues. Germline CDR1 SGHVS, CDR2 FNYEAQ. V lost 5 bases and J lost 9, with 20 bases in between.